This T cell receptor (beta chain) was sequenced in a study of blood T cell repertoires in COVID-19. Germline loops: CDR1 LNHNV, CDR2 YYDKDF (reference sequence). The V gene end was trimmed by 4 bases and the J gene end by 3 bases; junction bases not matched to a gene: 15. The CDR3 spans 18 residues. Clones were sequenced by immunoSEQ multiplex PCR, and TCRdb holds only the in-frame ones, with some missing. The sample comprises 200,000 to 300,000 clones, about four fifths of which are singletons, and 3.4% rests with the top ten. Sequenced material: peripheral blood. The receptor was derived from a woman under 30 with acute or convalescent COVID-19. The rearrangement uses TRBV15 and TRBJ1-5, with 7 bases lining up with TRBD1. The CDR3 sequence is CATSTYRPGQKANQPQHF. In nucleotides, the CDR3 is TGTGCCACCAGCACATACCGACCGGGACAGAAAGCCAATCAGCCCCAGCATTTT.